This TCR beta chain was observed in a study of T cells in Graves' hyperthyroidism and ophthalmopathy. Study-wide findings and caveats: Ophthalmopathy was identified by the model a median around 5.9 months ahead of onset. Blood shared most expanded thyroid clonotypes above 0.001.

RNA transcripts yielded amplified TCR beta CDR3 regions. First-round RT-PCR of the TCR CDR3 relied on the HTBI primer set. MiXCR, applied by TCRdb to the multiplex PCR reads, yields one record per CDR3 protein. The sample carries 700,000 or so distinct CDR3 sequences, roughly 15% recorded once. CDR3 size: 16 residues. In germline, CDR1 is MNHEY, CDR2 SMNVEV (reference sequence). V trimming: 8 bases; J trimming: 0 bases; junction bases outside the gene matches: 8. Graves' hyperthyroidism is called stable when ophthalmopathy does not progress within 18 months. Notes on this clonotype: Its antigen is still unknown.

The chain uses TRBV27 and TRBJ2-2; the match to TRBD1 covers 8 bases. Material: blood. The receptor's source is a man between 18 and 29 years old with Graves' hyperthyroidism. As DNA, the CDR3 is TGTGCCAGCCCCAGGGGGCTCTGTACGAACACCGGGGAGCTGTTTTTT. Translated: CASPRGLCTNTGELFF.